This T cell receptor beta chain was identified during a study of blood T cell repertoires in COVID-19. In the original workflow: Amplification of reference gene primers was used by the study to estimate nucleated cell counts. Repertoires were generated with immunoSEQ multiplex PCR, while TCRdb's copy carries only in-frame clones and drops some. V and J calls and clone size are given by that table; D and trimming were obtained from the DNA. The top ten hold 1.7% of the sample, which has 350,000 to 400,000 clones, just under 90% seen once. This CDR3 is 14 amino acids long. V was shortened by 0 bases and J by 7 bases, with 10 bases between the two germline ends. Germline values: CDR1 SGHRS, CDR2 YFSETQ. Resolution of symptoms, clearance, or two negative PCRs was present in recovered Cohort 3 donors.

This sequence joins TRBV5-1 and TRBJ2-2; D gene uncertain. The sequenced material came from PBMCs or T cells enriched from blood (not recorded which). This clonotype was obtained from a woman between 25 and 40 years old who had recovered from COVID-19. The CDR3 loop is CASSLGLLDGELFF. In DNA form, the CDR3 reads TGCGCCAGCAGCTTGGGACTCTTGGACGGGGAGCTGTTTTTT.